This T cell receptor (beta chain) was observed in a study of T cell responses to AZD1222 COVID-19 vaccine. Whole-study context: Researchers grouped second doses given at about 4 or about 12 weeks into one pool. Study-level points and caveats: The reported proportion of spike-specific TCRs targeting unmutated variant regions was nearly half. White British donors predominated, females outnumbered males, and clonal diversity was possibly underestimated.

In regard to this clone: Antigen specificity is unknown.

Germline-derived CDR1 and CDR2 are SGHDT and YYEEEE. Unmatched junction bases numbered 8, after V lost 5 bases and J lost 4 bases. CDR3 length equals 14 residues. The table came from immunoSEQ multiplex PCR; TCRdb's copy has only in-frame clones and leaves some out. The table shows 170,000 or so clones, with about nine tenths occurring only once. The sequence was collected from an adult in good health. The V and J genes are TRBV5-6 and TRBJ1-2; 7 nucleotides match TRBD1. The input for sequencing was peripheral blood, taken on day 0 of AZD1222 vaccination. In DNA form, the CDR3 reads TGTGCCAGCAGACTGGGACAGCTTTTCTATGGCTACACCTTC. Encoded protein: CASRLGQLFYGYTF.